The clone carrying this T cell receptor (beta chain) showed up many times. Its antigen remains unidentified. These data originate in a study of regulatory T cells in long-lasting Graves disease. Study results and limitations: Persistent Graves' patients showed reduced TCR diversity versus newly diagnosed patients.

This CDR3 comprises 15 residues. V lost 3 bases to trimming and J lost 8 bases, with 20 bases between them. Germline-derived CDR1 and CDR2 are DFQATT and SNEGSKA (reference sequence). To make TCR beta libraries, researchers used iRepertoire HTBI primers and Arm-PCR of CDR3 regions. The authors' processing: Taken together, the samples had 50 to 70 TRBV and 14 TRBJ segments identified. From the multiplex PCR reads, TCRdb called clonotypes with MiXCR, one entry per CDR3 protein. Here the V and J calls rest on TCRdb's processing, not on the authors' analysis. The sample holds approximately 470,000 distinct CDR3 sequences, 15% to 20% seen once. Time point in this sample: newly diagnosed GD, antithyroid drugs for less than 3 months. The TCR library used RNA extracted from PBMCs. The same sample was also used in a study of T cells in Graves' hyperthyroidism and ophthalmopathy. This second report adds: TCR CDR3 regions were first amplified by RT-PCR with HTBI primers.

The chain couples TRBV20-1 to TRBJ2-1; D might be TRBD2 (5 bases). The sequence was obtained from a man aged 40-49 years with Graves disease. Source: peripheral blood mononuclear cells (PBMCs), taken at new diagnosis, from a patient treated with antithyroid drugs. The CDR3 bases are TGCAGTGCTAGGGAGGCCCGCCGCGGCAGCGATGAGCAGTTCTTC. Its translation: CSAREARRGSDEQFF.